Many counts were recorded for the clone carrying this T cell receptor (beta chain). Building the TCR beta libraries relied on iRepertoire HTBI primers, and CDR3 regions underwent Arm-PCR. TCRdb re-analysed the multiplex PCR reads in MiXCR, keeping a single row per CDR3 protein. The sample contains around 250,000 distinct CDR3 sequences, more than 15% of which appear only once. Time point of the sample: newly diagnosed GD, antithyroid drugs for less than 3 months. From PBMCs, RNA was extracted and then used to make the TCR library. This record comes from a study of regulatory T cells in long-lasting Graves disease. Study in general: Antithyroid drug intake by newly diagnosed Graves' patients had lasted under 3 months.

The same data also went into a second study, on T cells in Graves' hyperthyroidism and ophthalmopathy. As that report states: TCR CDR3 underwent first-round RT-PCR with the HTBI primer set. Blood samples included most of the expanded thyroid clonotypes exceeding 0.001. In validation, the model predicted ophthalmopathy. These predictions came a median about 6.2 months before onset.

This receptor was obtained from a woman in her twenties or thirties with Graves disease. Sequencing was performed on peripheral blood mononuclear cells (PBMCs), taken at new diagnosis, from a patient treated with antithyroid drugs.

In nucleotides, the CDR3 is TGCAGTGCTCGGAGGAACAACCGGAACTACCGCCGGGGTGAGCAGTTCTTC. Residues: CSARRNNRNYRRGEQFF. The chain has TRBV20-1 and TRBJ2-1, with D perhaps matching TRBD2 (5 bases). Germline lookup yields CDR1 DFQATT and CDR2 SNEGSKA (reference sequence). The CDR3 runs to 17 residues. V was clipped by 5 bases and J by 9 bases, with 29 bases between them.